This T cell receptor beta chain came from a study of TIL therapy for anti-PD-1-resistant metastatic lung cancer. The time point is: pre-treatment sample, taken before nivolumab and TIL therapy. Patients were adults with stage 4 NSCLC. This was the immunoSEQ v3 assay. Survey-level samples got approximately 1.8 million read pairs; deep-level samples got about 4.5-6.5 million. Sequenced by immunoSEQ multiplex PCR; TCRdb stores in-frame clones only, minus some. The table records roughly 60,000 clones, less than 85% of them present only once. The CDR3 extends over 15 amino acids. Deletions cut 7 bases from V and 4 bases from J, with 19 bases between. Germline CDR1 and CDR2: SNHLY and FYNNEI.

The chain is built from TRBV2 and TRBJ1-1, with TRBD1 as a possible D gene (5 bases). The sequenced sample was blood, obtained at baseline. This clonotype originated in a person aged 25-85 years with non-small cell lung cancer. The CDR3 loop is CASTLLGLRATEAFF. CDR3 DNA: TGTGCCAGCACTCTGCTGGGACTTAGGGCCACTGAAGCTTTCTTT.